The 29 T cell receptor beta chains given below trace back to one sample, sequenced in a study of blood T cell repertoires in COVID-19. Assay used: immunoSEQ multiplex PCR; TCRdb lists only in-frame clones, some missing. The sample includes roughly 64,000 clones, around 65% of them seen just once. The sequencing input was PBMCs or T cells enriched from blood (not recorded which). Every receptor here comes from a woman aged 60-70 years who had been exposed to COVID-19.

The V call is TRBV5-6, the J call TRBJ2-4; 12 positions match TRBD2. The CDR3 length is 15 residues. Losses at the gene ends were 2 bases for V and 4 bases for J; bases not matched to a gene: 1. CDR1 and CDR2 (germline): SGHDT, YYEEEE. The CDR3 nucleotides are TGTGCCAGCAGCTTACTAGCGGGGGGTAAAAACATTCAGTACTTC. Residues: CASSLLAGGKNIQYF.

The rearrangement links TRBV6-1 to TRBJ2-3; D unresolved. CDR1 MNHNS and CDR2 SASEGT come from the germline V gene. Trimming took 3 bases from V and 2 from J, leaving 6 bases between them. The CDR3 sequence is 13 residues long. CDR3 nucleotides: TGTGCCAGCAGTGACAGTAACACAGATACGCAGTATTTT. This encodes CASSDSNTDTQYF.

The CDR3 loop is CASSYGGQRGYTF. CDR3 DNA: TGTGCCAGCAGTTACGGGGGACAGAGGGGCTACACCTTC. The chain links TRBV6-5 to TRBJ1-2, with TRBD1 matching over 7 bases. The CDR3 runs 13 residues. V was pared by 2 bases and J by 8 bases, with 5 bases of the junction left unmatched. CDR1 MNHEY and CDR2 SVGAGI come from the germline V gene.

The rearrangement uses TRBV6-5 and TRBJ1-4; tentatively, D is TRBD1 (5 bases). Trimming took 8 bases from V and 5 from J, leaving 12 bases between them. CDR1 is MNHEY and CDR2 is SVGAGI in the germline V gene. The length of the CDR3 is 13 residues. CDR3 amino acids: CASADRMNEKLFF. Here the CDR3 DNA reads TGTGCCAGCGCTGACAGAATGAATGAAAAACTGTTTTTT.

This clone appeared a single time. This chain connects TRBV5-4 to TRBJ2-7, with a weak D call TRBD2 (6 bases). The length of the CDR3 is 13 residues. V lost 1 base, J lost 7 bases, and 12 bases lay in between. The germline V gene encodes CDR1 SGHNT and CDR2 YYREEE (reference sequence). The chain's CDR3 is CASSLMAGREQYF. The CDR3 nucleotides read TGTGCCAGCAGCTTGATGGCGGGGCGGGAGCAGTACTTC.

Here the CDR3 DNA reads TGTGCCATCAGTGAGTCGAACAGGGAGGGAGAAAAACTGTTTTTT. Residues: CAISESNREGEKLFF. The chain couples TRBV10-3 to TRBJ1-4; D is possibly TRBD1 (6 bases). The CDR3 has 15 residues. CDR1 is ENHRY, CDR2 SYGVKD, per germline. V was trimmed by 0 bases and J by 8 bases, leaving 13 bases between them.

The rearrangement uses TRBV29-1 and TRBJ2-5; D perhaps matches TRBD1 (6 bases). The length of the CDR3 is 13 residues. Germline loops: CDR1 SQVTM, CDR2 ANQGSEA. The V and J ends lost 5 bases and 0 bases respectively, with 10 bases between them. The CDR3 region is CSVWTANQETQYF. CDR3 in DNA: TGCAGCGTTTGGACAGCCAACCAAGAGACCCAGTACTTC.

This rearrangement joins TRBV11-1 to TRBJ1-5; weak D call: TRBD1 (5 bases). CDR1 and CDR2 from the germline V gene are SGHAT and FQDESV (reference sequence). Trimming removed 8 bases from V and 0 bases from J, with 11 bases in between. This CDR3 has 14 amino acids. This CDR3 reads CASSPTGSNQPQHF. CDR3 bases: TGTGCCAGCTCTCCCACAGGTAGCAATCAGCCCCAGCATTTT.

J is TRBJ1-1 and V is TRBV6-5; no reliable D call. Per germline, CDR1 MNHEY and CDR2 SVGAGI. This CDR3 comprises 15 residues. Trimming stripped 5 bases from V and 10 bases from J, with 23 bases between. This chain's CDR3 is CASSPPGMRADAAFF. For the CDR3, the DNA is TGTGCCAGCAGTCCCCCGGGTATGAGGGCGGATGCAGCTTTCTTT.

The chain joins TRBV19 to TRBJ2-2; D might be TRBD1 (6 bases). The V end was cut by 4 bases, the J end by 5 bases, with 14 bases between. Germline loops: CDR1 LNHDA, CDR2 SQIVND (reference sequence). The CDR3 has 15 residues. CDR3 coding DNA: TGTGCCAGTAGTACCCAACAGGGAAGAACCGGGGAGCTGTTTTTT. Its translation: CASSTQQGRTGELFF.

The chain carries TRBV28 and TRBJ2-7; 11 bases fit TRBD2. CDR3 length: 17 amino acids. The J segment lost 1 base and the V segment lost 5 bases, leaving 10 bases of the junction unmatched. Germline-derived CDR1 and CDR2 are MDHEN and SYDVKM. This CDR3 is CASSVQGGTSGSYEQYF. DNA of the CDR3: TGTGCCAGCAGTGTCCAGGGGGGGACTAGCGGTTCCTACGAGCAGTACTTC.

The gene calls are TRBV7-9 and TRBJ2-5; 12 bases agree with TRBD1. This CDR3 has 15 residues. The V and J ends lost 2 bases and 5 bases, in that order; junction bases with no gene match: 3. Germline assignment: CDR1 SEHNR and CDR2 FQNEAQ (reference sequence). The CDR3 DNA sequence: TGTGCCAGCAGCTTACGGGGACAGGGGGCGGAGACCCAGTACTTC. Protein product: CASSLRGQGAETQYF.

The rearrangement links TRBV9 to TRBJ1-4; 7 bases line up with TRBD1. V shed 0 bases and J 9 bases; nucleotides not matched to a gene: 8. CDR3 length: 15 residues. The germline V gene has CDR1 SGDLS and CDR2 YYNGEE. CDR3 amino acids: CASSVEGTAMKKLFF. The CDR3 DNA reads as TGTGCCAGCAGCGTAGAAGGGACAGCGATGAAAAAACTGTTTTTT.

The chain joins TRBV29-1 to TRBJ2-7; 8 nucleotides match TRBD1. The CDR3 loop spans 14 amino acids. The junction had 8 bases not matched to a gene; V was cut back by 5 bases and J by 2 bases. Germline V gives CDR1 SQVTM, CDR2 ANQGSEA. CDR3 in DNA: TGCAGCGTTCGGACAGGGAAAGGGCCCTACGAGCAGTACTTC. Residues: CSVRTGKGPYEQYF.

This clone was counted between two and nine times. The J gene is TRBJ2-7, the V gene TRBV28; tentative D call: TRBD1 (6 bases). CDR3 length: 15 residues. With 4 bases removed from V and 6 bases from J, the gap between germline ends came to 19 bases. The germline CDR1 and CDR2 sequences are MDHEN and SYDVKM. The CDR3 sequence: CASSSQRQGSPEQYF. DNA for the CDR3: TGTGCCAGCAGTTCCCAGCGTCAGGGGTCTCCCGAGCAGTACTTC.

The CDR3 bases are TGCAGCGCGACGGACAGGGTAGATCAGCCCCAGCATTTT. Its translation is CSATDRVDQPQHF. The chain joins TRBV29-1 to TRBJ1-5; TRBD1 matches at 8 bases. The CDR3 sequence is 13 residues long. V shed 7 bases and J 5 bases; nucleotides not matched to a gene: 7. The germline V gene has CDR1 SQVTM and CDR2 ANQGSEA.

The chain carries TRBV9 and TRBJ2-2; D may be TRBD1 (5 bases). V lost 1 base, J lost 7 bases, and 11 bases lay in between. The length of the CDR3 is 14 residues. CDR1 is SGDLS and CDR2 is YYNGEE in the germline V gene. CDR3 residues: CASSVSTEGGELFF. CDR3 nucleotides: TGTGCCAGCAGCGTATCGACAGAAGGCGGGGAGCTGTTTTTT.

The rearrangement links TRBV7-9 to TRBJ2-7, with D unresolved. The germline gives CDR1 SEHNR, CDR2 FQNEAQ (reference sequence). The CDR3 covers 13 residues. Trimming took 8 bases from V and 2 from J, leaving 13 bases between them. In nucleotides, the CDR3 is TGTGCCAGCGCGAGGCTTGGCACCTACGAGCAGTACTTC. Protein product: CASARLGTYEQYF.

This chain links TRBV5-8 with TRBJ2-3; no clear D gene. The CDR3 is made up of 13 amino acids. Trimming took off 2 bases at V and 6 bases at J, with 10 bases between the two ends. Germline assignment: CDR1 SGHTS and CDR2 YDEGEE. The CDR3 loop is CASSFPRLDTQYF. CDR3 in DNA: TGTGCCAGCAGCTTCCCTAGACTGGATACGCAGTATTTT.

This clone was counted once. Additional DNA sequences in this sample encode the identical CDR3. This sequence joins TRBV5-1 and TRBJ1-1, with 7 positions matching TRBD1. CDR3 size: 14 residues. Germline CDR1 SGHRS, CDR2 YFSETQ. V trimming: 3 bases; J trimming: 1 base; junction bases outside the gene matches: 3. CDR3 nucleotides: TGCGCCAGCAGCTCGGGACAGCCGAACACTGAAGCTTTCTTT. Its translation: CASSSGQPNTEAFF.

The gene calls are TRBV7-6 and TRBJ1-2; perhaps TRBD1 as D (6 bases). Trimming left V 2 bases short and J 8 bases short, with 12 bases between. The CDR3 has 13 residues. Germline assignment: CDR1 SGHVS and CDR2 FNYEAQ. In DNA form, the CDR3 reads TGTGCCAGCAGCTTACGGCAGGGGTCGGGCTACACCTTC. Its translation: CASSLRQGSGYTF.

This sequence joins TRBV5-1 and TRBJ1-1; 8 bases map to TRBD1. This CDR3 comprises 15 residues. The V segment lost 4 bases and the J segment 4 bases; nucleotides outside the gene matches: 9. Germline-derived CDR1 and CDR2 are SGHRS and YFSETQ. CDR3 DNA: TGCGCCAGCAGCCGCGACTCCACAGGGGGCACTGAAGCTTTCTTT. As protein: CASSRDSTGGTEAFF.

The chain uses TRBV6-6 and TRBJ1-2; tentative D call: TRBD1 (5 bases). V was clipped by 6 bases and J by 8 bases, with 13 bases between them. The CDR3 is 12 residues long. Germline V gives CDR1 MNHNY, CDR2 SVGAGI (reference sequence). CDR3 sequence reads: CASSPGGTGYTF. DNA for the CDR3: TGTGCCAGCAGCCCCGGAGGGACCGGCTACACCTTC.

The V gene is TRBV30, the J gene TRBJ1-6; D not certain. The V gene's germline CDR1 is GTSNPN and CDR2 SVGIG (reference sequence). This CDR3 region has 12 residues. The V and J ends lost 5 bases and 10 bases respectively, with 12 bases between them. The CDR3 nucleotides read TGTGCCTGGGACTCAGCCGGGTCACCCCTCCACTTT. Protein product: CAWDSAGSPLHF. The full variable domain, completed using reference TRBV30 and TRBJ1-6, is SQTIHQWPATLVQPVGSPLSLECTVEGTSNPNLYWYRQAAGRGLQLLFYSVGIGQISSEVPQNLSASRPQDRQFILSSKKLLLSDSGFYLCAWDSAGSPLHFGNGTRLTVT.

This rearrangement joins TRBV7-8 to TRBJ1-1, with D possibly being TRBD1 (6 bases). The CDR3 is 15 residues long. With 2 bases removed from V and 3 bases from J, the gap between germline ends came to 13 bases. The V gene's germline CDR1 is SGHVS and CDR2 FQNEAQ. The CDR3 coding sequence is TGTGCCAGCAGCTTACCTGGGGGCAAGGACACTGAAGCTTTCTTT. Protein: CASSLPGGKDTEAFF.

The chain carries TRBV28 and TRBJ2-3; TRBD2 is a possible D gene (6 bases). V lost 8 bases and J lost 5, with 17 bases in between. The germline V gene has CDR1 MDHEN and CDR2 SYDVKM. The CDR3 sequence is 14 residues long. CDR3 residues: CASRDRGLGDTQYF. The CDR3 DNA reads TGTGCCAGCCGAGACCGGGGGTTGGGAGATACGCAGTATTTT.

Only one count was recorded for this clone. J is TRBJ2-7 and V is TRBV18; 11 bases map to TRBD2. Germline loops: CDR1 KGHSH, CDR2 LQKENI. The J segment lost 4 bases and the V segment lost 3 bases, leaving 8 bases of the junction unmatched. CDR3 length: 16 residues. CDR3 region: CASSPYTSGRGYEQYF. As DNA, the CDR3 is TGTGCCAGCTCACCGTATACTAGCGGGAGAGGGTACGAGCAGTACTTC. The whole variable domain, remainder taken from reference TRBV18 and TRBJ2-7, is NAGVMQNPRHLVRRRGQEARLRCSPMKGHSHVYWYRQLPEEGLKFMVYLQKENIIDESGMPKERFSAEFPKEGPSILRIQQVVRGDSAAYFCASSPYTSGRGYEQYFGPGTRLTVT.

CDR3 sequence: CASRTNQGLLYGYTF. As DNA, the CDR3 is TGTGCCAGCAGAACTAACCAGGGGCTTCTCTATGGCTACACCTTC. This sequence joins TRBV28 and TRBJ1-2; TRBD1 might be the D (6 bases). The CDR3 consists of 15 residues. In germline, CDR1 is MDHEN, CDR2 SYDVKM. The ends were cut back, 6 bases at V and 4 bases at J, with 18 bases in the middle.

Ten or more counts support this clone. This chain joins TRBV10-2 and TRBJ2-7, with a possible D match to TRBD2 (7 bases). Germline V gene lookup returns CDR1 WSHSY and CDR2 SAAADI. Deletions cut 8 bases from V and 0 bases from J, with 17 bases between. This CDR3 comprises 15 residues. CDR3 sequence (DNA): TGCGCCAGCCGGGGGGCGGAGGGGCGCTCCTACGAGCAGTACTTC. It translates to CASRGAEGRSYEQYF.